These 6 T cell receptor beta chains originate from one sample sequenced in a study of Graves' ophthalmopathy and Graves' hyperthyroidism. Investigators amplified TCR beta CDR3 regions from RNA transcripts. The first round was an RT-PCR with HTBI primers, and the second round was a multiplex PCR. Each CDR3 protein gets one entry after TCRdb re-called the multiplex PCR reads with MiXCR. The sample records 400,000 or so distinct CDR3 sequences, 15% to 20% being singletons. Sequenced sample: peripheral blood. All receptors derive from an adult woman with stable Graves' hyperthyroidism.

This clonotype was seen a handful of times. This chain connects TRBV28 to TRBJ2-4; D gene unclear. The CDR3 has 15 residues. Trimming removed 6 bases from V and 0 bases from J, with 12 bases in between. Germline lookup yields CDR1 MDHEN and CDR2 SYDVKM. CDR3 sequence (DNA): TGTGCCAGCAGAGGTGGGCCCCTAGCCAAAAACATTCAGTACTTC. This gives the protein CASRGGPLAKNIQYF.

CDR3 DNA sequence: TGTGCCAGCAGTGAAGCCCCGGGACTAGCGGGAGAAGAGACCCAGTACTTC. Its protein product is CASSEAPGLAGEETQYF. The V call is TRBV6-1, the J call TRBJ2-5, with TRBD2 matching 14 bases. The CDR3 sequence is 17 residues long. J gave up 3 bases and V 0 bases, and 3 bases lay outside the gene matches. CDR1 MNHNS and CDR2 SASEGT come from the germline V gene.

This clonotype has a count of ten or more. The V and J genes are TRBV11-2 and TRBJ2-7; D is perhaps TRBD1 (6 bases). Germline values: CDR1 SGHAT, CDR2 FQNNGV. The V gene lost 5 bases and the J gene lost 2 bases, with 10 bases spanning the gap. The CDR3 sequence is 13 residues long. In DNA, the CDR3 is TGTGCCAGCAGCACAGGGAATACCTACGAGCAGTACTTC. Translation: CASSTGNTYEQYF. Full variable domain (outside the CDR3, taken from reference TRBV11-2 and TRBJ2-7): EAGVAQSPRYKIIEKRQSVAFWCNPISGHATLYWYQQILGQGPKLLIQFQNNGVVDDSQLPKDRFSAERLKGVDSTLKIQPAKLEDSAVYLCASSTGNTYEQYFGPGTRLTVT.

This clonotype was observed at least ten times. The CDR3 nucleotides read TGTGCCAGCAGTTCCCCCGCAGGTGTAAATCAGCCCCAGCATTTT. Residues: CASSSPAGVNQPQHF. V gene TRBV28 combines with J gene TRBJ1-5; D call uncertain. The germline V gene has CDR1 MDHEN and CDR2 SYDVKM. CDR3 length: 15 residues. Trimming took 4 bases from V and 4 from J, leaving 14 bases between them.

The table lists this clonotype with a few counts. This chain links TRBV11-2 with TRBJ2-3, with TRBD2 matching over 9 bases. V lost 6 bases, J lost 5 bases, and 9 bases stayed unmatched. The CDR3 is made up of 15 amino acids. Germline lookup yields CDR1 SGHAT and CDR2 FQNNGV. The CDR3 is CASRVPGLAGDTQYF. The CDR3 DNA reads as TGTGCCAGCAGAGTACCGGGACTAGCTGGAGATACGCAGTATTTT.

The V and J genes are TRBV6-1 and TRBJ2-2; unclear D gene. Trimming stripped 6 bases from V and 5 bases from J, with 10 bases between. The CDR3 spans 13 residues. CDR1 is MNHNS and CDR2 is SASEGT in the germline V gene. CDR3 coding DNA: TGTGCCAGCAGCATGACGTCGACCGGGGAGCTGTTTTTT. Its translation: CASSMTSTGELFF.